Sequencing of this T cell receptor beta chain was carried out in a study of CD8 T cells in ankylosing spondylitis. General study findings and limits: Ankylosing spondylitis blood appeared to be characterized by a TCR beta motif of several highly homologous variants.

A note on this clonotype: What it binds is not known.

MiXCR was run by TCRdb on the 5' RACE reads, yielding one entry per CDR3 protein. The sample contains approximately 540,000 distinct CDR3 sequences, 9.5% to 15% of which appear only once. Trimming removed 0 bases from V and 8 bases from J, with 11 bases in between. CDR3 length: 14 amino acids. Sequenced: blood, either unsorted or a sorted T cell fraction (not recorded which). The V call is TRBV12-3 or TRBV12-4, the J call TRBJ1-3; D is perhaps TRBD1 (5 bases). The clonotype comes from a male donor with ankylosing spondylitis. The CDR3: CASSLADGGDTIYF. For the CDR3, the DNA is TGTGCCAGCAGTTTAGCCGATGGGGGAGACACCATATATTTT.